The clone carrying this T cell receptor (beta chain) was recorded at least ten times. As it was prepared, the TCRbeta library received unique molecular identifiers. TCRdb re-analysed the PCR reads in MiXCR, keeping a single row per CDR3 protein. The table records 200,000 or so distinct CDR3 sequences, roughly 6.3% of them present only once. The data stem from a study of T-cell reconstitution after alpha-beta-depleted transplantation in children. V lost 0 bases and J 0 bases, leaving 5 bases between the germline ends. The CDR3 contains 14 residues. Germline CDR1 is SQVTM and CDR2 is ANQGSEA. The TCR sequence derives from a girl under three years old with combined immunodeficiency, due to receive a stem cell transplant. The source was PBMCs, collected before TCRalphabeta/CD19-depleted stem cell transplant. The chain uses TRBV29-1 and TRBJ1-4; a possible D gene is TRBD1 (5 bases). The CDR3 sequence: CSVEEGATNEKLFF. The DNA of the CDR3 is TGCAGCGTTGAAGAAGGGGCAACTAATGAAAAACTGTTTTTT.